This T cell receptor beta chain was documented in a study of beta chain features in type 1 diabetes. Regarding the study as a whole: Researchers report that Type 1 diabetes patients had moderately but significantly shorter TCRB CDR3s across all four CD4+ subsets. More deletions and fewer insertions at VDJ junctions were found in patients with type 1 diabetes.

Since all of the isolated RNA was reverse transcribed, expressed TCRB transcripts were what got sequenced. Using immunoSEQ multiplex PCR, the repertoire was profiled, and TCRdb retains in-frame clones only, with some absent. The repertoire includes around 310,000 clones, about 13% of them detected once, and about 0.015% sits in the top ten. One heparinised draw, averaging roughly 110 mL, was taken per donor. Staining for CD45RO/CCR7/CD25/CD127/CD95/CD27 allowed sorting of CD4+ naive, central memory, regulatory and stem cell-like memory cells. Of note for this clone: Its cognate antigen is unknown.

CDR3 length equals 17 residues. The V segment lost 6 bases and the J segment 7 bases; nucleotides outside the gene matches: 18. Germline V gives CDR1 MNHEY, CDR2 SMNVEV (reference sequence). The J gene is TRBJ1-5, the V gene TRBV27; the match to TRBD1 covers 7 bases. The clonotype was recovered from a woman in her late teens or twenties with type 1 diabetes. The source material was naive CD4+ T cells from blood. CDR3 nucleotides: TGTGCCAGCAGAAACACAGGGGTCCGCGGCCAGGGGCAGCCCCAGCATTTT. Its protein product is CASRNTGVRGQGQPQHF.